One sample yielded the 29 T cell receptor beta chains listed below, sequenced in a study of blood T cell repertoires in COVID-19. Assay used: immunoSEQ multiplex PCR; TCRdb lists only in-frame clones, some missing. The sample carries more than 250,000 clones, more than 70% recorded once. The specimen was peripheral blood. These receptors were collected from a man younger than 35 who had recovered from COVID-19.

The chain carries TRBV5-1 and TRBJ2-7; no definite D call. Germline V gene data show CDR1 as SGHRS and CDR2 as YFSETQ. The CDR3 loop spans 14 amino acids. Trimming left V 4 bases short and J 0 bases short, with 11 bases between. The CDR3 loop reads CASSVIPSSYEQYF. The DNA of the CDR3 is TGCGCCAGCAGCGTTATACCTAGCTCCTACGAGCAGTACTTC.

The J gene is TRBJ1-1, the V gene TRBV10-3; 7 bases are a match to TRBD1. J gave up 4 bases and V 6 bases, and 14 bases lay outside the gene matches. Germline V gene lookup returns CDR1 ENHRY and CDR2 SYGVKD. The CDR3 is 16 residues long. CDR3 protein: CAISYREGGSGTEAFF. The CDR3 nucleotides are TGTGCCATCAGCTATCGTGAAGGGGGCTCGGGCACTGAAGCTTTCTTT.

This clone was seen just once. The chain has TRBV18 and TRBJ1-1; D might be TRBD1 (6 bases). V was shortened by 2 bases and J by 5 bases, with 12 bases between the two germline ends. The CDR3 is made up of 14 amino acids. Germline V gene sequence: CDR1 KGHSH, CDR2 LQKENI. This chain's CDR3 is CASSPGGAGTEAFF. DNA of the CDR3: TGTGCCAGCTCACCAGGGGGCGCAGGAACTGAAGCTTTCTTT.

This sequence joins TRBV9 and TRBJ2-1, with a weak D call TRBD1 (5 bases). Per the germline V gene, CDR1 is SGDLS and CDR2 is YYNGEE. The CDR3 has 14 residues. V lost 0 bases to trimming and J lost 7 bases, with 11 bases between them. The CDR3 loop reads CASSVGAGLNEQFF. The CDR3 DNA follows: TGTGCCAGCAGCGTAGGGGCAGGGTTGAATGAGCAGTTCTTC.

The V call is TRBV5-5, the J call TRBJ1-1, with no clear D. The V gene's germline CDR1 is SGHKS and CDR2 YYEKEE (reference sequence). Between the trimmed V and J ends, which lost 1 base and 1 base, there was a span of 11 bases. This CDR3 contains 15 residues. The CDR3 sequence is CASSLFFRENTEAFF. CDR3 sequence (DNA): TGTGCCAGCAGCTTGTTCTTCCGGGAGAACACTGAAGCTTTCTTT.

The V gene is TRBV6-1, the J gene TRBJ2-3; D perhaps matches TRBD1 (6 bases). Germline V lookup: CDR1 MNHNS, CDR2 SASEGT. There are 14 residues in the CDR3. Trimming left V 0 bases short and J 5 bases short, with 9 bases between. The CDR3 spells CASSEARGGDTQYF. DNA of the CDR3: TGTGCCAGCAGTGAAGCTCGAGGGGGAGATACGCAGTATTTT.

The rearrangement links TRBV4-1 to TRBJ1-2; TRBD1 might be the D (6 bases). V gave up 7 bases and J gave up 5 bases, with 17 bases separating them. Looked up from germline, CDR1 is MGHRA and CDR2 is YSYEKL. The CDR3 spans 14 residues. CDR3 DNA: TGCGCCAGCACCTCAATTGGACAGCAGTATGGCTACACCTTC. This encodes CASTSIGQQYGYTF.

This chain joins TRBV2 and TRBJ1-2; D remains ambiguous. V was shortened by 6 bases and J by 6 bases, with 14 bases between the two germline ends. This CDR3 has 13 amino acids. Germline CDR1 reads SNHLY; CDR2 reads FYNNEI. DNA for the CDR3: TGTGCCAGCAGAGGGCCGCCGAGGGATGGCTACACCTTC. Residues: CASRGPPRDGYTF.

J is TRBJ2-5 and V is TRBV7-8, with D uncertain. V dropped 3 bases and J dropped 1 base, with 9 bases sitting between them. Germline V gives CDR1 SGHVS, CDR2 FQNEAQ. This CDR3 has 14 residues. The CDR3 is CASSFLTAQETQYF. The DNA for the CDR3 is TGTGCCAGCAGCTTCTTAACAGCCCAAGAGACCCAGTACTTC.

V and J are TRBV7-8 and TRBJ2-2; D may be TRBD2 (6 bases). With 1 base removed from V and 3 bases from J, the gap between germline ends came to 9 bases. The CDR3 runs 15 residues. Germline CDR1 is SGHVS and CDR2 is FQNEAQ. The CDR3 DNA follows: TGTGCCAGCAGCTTAGGGGGAGGCTACACCGGGGAGCTGTTTTTT. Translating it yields CASSLGGGYTGELFF. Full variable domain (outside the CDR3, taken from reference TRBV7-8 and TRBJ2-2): GAGVSQSPRYKVAKRGQDVALRCDPISGHVSLFWYQQALGQGPEFLTYFQNEAQLDKSGLPSDRFFAERPEGSVSTLKIQRTQQEDSAVYLCASSLGGGYTGELFFGEGSRLTVL.

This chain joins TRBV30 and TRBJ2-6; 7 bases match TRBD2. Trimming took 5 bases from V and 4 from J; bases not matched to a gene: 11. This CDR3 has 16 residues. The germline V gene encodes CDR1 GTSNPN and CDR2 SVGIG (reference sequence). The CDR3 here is CAWSRPGLRGANVLTF. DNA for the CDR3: TGTGCCTGGTCAAGACCGGGACTAAGAGGGGCCAACGTCCTGACTTTC.

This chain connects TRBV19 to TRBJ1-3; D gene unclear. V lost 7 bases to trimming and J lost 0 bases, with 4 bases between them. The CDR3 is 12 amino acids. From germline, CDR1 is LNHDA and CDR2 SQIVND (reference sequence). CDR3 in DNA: TGTGCCAGTACCTCCTCTGGAAACACCATATATTTT. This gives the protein CASTSSGNTIYF.

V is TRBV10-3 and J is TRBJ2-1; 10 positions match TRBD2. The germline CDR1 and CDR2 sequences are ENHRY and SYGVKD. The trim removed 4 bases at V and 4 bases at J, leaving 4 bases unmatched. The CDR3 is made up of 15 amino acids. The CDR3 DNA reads TGTGCCATCAGTGCGAGCGGGGGGGTATACAATGAGCAGTTCTTC. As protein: CAISASGGVYNEQFF.

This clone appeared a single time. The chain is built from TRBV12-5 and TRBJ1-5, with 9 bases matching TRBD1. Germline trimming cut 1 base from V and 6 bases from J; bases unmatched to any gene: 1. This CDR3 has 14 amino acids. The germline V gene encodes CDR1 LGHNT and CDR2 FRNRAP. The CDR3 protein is CASGLGQGVQPQHF. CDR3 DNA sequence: TGTGCTAGTGGTTTGGGACAGGGGGTTCAGCCCCAGCATTTT.

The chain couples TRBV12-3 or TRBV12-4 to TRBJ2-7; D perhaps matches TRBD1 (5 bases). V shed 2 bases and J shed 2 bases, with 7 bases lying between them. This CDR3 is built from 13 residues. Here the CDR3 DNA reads TGTGCCAGCAGTTTACTGACAGCCTACGAGCAGTACTTC. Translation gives CASSLLTAYEQYF.

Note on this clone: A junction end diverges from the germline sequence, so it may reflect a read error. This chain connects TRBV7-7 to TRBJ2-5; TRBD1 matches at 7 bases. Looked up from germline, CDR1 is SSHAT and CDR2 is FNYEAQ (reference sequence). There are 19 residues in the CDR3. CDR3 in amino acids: CASSLGPRLVTGSGETQYF. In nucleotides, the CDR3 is TGTGCTAGCAGCTTAGGCCCGAGGTTGGTGACAGGGTCTGGGGAGACCCAGTACTTC.

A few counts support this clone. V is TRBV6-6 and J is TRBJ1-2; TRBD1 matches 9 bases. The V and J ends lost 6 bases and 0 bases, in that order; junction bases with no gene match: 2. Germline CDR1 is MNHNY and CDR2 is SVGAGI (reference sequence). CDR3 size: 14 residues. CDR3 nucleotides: TGTGCCAGCAGGCGGGACAGGGCTAACTATGGCTACACCTTC. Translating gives CASRRDRANYGYTF.

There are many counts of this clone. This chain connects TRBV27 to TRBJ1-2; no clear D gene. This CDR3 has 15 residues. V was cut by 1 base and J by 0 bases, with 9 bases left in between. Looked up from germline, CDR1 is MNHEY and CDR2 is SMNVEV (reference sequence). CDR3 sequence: CASSLFHSPNYGYTF. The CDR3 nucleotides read TGTGCCAGCAGTTTATTTCACAGCCCTAACTATGGCTACACCTTC.

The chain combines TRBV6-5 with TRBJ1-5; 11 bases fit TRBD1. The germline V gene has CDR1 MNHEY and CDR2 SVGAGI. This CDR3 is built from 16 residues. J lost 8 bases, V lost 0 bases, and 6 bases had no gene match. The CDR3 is CASSYSGQGGLEPQHF. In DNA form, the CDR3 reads TGTGCCAGCAGTTACTCGGGACAGGGGGGTTTGGAGCCCCAGCATTTT.

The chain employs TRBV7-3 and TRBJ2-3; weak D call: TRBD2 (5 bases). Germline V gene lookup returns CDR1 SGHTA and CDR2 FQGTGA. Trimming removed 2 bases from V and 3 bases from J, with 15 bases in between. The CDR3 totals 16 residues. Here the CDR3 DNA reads TGTGCCAGCAGCTTAGATTCCGGGGTCCAGACAGATACGCAGTATTTT. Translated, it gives CASSLDSGVQTDTQYF.

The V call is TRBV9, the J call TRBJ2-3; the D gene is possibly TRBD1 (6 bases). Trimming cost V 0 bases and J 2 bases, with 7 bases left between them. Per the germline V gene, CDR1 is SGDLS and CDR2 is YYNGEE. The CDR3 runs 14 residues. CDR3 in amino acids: CASSVDRDTDTQYF. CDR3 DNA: TGTGCCAGCAGCGTAGACAGGGACACAGATACGCAGTATTTT.

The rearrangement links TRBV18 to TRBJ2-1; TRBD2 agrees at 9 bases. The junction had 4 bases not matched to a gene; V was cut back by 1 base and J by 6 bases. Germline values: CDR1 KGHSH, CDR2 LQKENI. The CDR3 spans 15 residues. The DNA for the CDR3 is TGTGCCAGCTCACCACTAGCGGGAGTAAGCAATGAGCAGTTCTTC. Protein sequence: CASSPLAGVSNEQFF.

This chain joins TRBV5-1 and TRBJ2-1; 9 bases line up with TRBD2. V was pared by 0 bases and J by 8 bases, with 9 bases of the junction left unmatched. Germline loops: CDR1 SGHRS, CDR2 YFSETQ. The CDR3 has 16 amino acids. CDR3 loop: CASSLGSSGGWDEQFF. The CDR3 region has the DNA TGCGCCAGCAGCTTGGGGTCCAGCGGGGGGTGGGATGAGCAGTTCTTC.

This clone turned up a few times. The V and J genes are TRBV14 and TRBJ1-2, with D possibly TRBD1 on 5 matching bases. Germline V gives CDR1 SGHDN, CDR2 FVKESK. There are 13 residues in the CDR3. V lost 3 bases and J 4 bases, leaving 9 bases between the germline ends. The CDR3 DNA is TGTGCCAGCAGCCAGGGGGGTGGCTATGGCTACACCTTC. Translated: CASSQGGGYGYTF.

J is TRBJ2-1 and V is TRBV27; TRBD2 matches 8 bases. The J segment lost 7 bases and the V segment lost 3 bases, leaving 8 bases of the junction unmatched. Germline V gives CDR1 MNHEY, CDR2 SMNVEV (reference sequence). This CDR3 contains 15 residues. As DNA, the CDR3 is TGTGCCAGCAGTTTTTTGACGGGGGGGCGGAATGAGCAGTTCTTC. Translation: CASSFLTGGRNEQFF.

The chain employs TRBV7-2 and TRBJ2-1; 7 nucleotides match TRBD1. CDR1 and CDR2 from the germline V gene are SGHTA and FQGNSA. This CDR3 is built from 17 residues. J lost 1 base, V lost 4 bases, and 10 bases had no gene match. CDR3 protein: CASSSTLAGGSYNEQFF. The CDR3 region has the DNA TGTGCCAGCAGCTCAACCCTAGCAGGGGGATCCTACAATGAGCAGTTCTTC.

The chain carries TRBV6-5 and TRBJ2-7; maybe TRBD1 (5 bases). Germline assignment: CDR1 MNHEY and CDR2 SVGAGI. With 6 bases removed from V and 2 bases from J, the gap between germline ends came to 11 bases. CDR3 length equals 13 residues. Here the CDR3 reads CASRTAPTYEQYF. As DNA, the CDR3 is TGTGCCAGCAGGACAGCCCCTACCTACGAGCAGTACTTC.

In nucleotides, the CDR3 is TGTGCCAGCAGCCAAGACGCGGGACAGGGGTGGAGCACCGGGGAGCTGTTTTTT. It specifies CASSQDAGQGWSTGELFF. The rearrangement links TRBV3-1 (or the pseudogene TRBV3-2) to TRBJ2-2, with 10 positions matching TRBD1. The germline V gene has CDR1 LGHDT and CDR2 YNNKEL (reference sequence). V lost 0 bases, J lost 4 bases, and 8 bases stayed unmatched. The CDR3 has 18 amino acids.

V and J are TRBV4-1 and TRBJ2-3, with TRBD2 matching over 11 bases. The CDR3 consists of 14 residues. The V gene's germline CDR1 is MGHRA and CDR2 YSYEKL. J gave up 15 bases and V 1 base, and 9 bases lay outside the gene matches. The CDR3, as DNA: TGCGCCAGCAGCCAAGTAGGGGCTAGCGGGGGGCCTTATTTT. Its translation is CASSQVGASGGPYF.